The rows below give T cell receptor beta chains drawn from one sample of a study of shared clonotypes between healthy human individuals. Using immunoSEQ multiplex PCR, the repertoire was profiled, and TCRdb retains in-frame clones only, with some absent. This sample carries about 110,000 clones, about 62% of them seen once, and the ten largest clones take just under 25%. Sequences were obtained from memory CD8+ T cells sorted from blood. The source is a woman aged 25 to 39 in good health. The CDR3 runs from the conserved cysteine through the conserved F or W. A D gene is named only where the DNA matches it firmly. Clone size is given for some rows only: seen once, a few or many times, or a class if the clone is expanded.

TRBV29-1	TRBD2	TRBJ2-1	-	CSVIRTSGAFWHEQFF	TGCAGCGTGATAAGGACTAGCGGCGCCTTCTGGCATGAGCAGTTCTTC
TRBV7-2	-	TRBJ1-1	once	CASSQRRGWEAFF	TGTGCCAGCAGCCAAAGAAGGGGTTGGGAAGCTTTCTTT
TRBV6-5	-	TRBJ1-5	-	CASSAQVNQPQHF	TGTGCCAGCAGTGCCCAGGTAAATCAGCCCCAGCATTTT
TRBV19	-	TRBJ2-7	few	CASTKGGALDSYEQYF	TGTGCCAGTACTAAGGGCGGGGCGTTAGACTCCTACGAGCAGTACTTC
TRBV13	-	TRBJ2-3	-	CASSLGGGIGTDTQYF	TGTGCCAGCAGCTTAGGGGGCGGGATTGGCACAGATACGCAGTATTTT
TRBV28	-	TRBJ1-2	few	CASSSFLQGGNYGYTF	TGTGCCAGCAGTTCTTTCCTACAGGGAGGGAACTATGGCTACACCTTC
TRBV5-1	-	TRBJ1-1	-	CASSLFGGDTEAFF	TGCGCCAGCAGCTTGTTTGGTGGGGACACTGAAGCTTTCTTT
TRBV6-1	-	TRBJ1-4	many	CATGTYNEKLFF	TGTGCCACCGGGACTTATAATGAAAAACTGTTTTTT
TRBV28	-	TRBJ1-2	-	CASSVQGPVTGYTF	TGTGCCAGCAGTGTACAGGGCCCAGTGACTGGCTACACCTTC
TRBV7-4	TRBD2	TRBJ2-7	-	CASSSPLRTSGRHHEQYF	TGTGCCAGCAGCTCACCCCTGAGGACTAGCGGGAGACACCACGAGCAGTACTTC